This T cell receptor beta chain derives from a study of T cells in Graves' hyperthyroidism and ophthalmopathy. Study results and caveats: Stable hyperthyroidism and ophthalmopathy were separated using 13 V-J signatures. Ophthalmopathy was predicted by the model a median of roughly 6.7 months ahead of onset.

A few counts support this clonotype. Its antigen is not identified. Amplification of TCR beta CDR3 regions was performed using RNA transcripts as template. HTBI primers were used for first-round RT-PCR of the TCR CDR3. TCRdb independently ran MiXCR on the multiplex PCR reads; one entry per CDR3 protein. Of some 440,000 distinct CDR3 sequences listed, about a sixth were seen once; the top ten hold 14%. Patients counted as stable if ophthalmopathy did not develop within 18 months. Diagnostic decisions used clinical symptoms, serum thyroxine and TRAb, thyroid ultrasound and orbital computed tomography. Trimming cost V 3 bases and J 9 bases; bases outside gene matches: 12. Germline V lookup: CDR1 MNHEY, CDR2 SMNVEV (reference sequence). This CDR3 spans 17 amino acids.

This TCR was sampled from a woman under 30 with Graves' hyperthyroidism. This sequence joins TRBV27 and TRBJ2-1; TRBD2 agrees at 12 bases. The material sequenced was blood. As DNA, the CDR3 is TGTGCCAGCAGTTTGCGCACGGCTAGCGGGAGGGTGGGTGAGCAGTTCTTC. It codes for CASSLRTASGRVGEQFF.